This T cell receptor (beta chain) originates from a study of response to subunit inactivated influenza vaccine. Whole-study results and caveats: New T cells are recruited in small numbers by each seasonal influenza vaccination, according to the authors' suggestion.

Turning to this clonotype: What it binds is unknown.

Germline CDR1 reads DFQATT; CDR2 reads SNEGSKA (reference sequence). The CDR3 has 15 residues. Trimming removed 3 bases at V and 8 bases at J, with 20 bases between. TCRdb redid the calling of the RT-PCR reads with MiXCR, one entry per CDR3 protein. The table has roughly 500,000 distinct CDR3 sequences, about 15% seen once. The sequenced sample was CD4+ T cells sorted from PBMCs, obtained about 23 months after vaccination. This sequence originates from a man aged 45 to 75 who received an inactivated influenza vaccine. This rearrangement joins TRBV20-1 to TRBJ2-1; D is perhaps TRBD1 or TRBD2 (5 bases each). The CDR3 is CSASLGQRNRHEQFF. As DNA, the CDR3 is TGCAGTGCTAGTCTGGGGCAGCGGAACCGTCATGAGCAGTTCTTC.